This T cell receptor beta chain was sequenced during a study of OX40 agonist ivuxolimab in advanced cancers. Assay used: immunoSEQ multiplex PCR; TCRdb lists only in-frame clones, some missing. The sample includes about 54,000 clones, approximately 80% of them seen just once. The CDR3 extends over 14 amino acids. Trimming took 5 bases from V and 4 from J, leaving 14 bases between them. Germline values: CDR1 SGHTA, CDR2 FQGTGA. V is TRBV7-3 and J is TRBJ2-5; the D call may be TRBD1 or TRBD2 (6 bases each). The sequenced sample was CD4+ or CD8+ T cells sorted from blood, obtained in a trial of the OX40 agonist ivuxolimab. This TCR was sampled from an adult with an advanced solid tumor such as melanoma, head and neck, liver or kidney cancer. Here the CDR3 DNA reads TGTGCCAGCAGCCCGGTGGGGGGCGGAGAGACCCAGTACTTC. This encodes CASSPVGGGETQYF.